This record concerns one T cell receptor (delta chain) sequence. The data were taken from a study of gamma-delta T cells after stem cell transplantation. TCRdb fed the RT-PCR reads into CATT to redo clone calling. Here the sample spans around 13,000 delta-chain clones, roughly 32% being singletons. The CDR3 sequence is 20 residues long. Germline CDR1 is TSWWSYY and CDR2 is QGS. The receptor comes from a human donor. It is not recorded whose cells these are; they may come from a transplant donor. Specimen: gamma-delta T cells. The chain joins TRDV1 to TRDJ1; either TRDD2 or TRDD3 may supply D (8 bases each). For the CDR3, the DNA is TGTGCCTCCGCCCCCTCTTCCTACTGGGGGTCGGTCCCCTTTACCGATAAACTCATCTTT. This sequence encodes CASAPSSYWGSVPFTDKLIF.